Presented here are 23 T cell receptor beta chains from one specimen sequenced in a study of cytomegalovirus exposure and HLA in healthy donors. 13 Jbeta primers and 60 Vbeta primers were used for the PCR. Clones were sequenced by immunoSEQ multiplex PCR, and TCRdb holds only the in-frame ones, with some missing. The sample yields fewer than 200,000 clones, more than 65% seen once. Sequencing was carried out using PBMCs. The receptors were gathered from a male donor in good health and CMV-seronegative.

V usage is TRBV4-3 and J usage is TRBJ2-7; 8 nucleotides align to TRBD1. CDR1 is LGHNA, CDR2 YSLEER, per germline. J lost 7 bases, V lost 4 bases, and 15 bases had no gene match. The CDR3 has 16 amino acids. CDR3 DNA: TGCGCCAGCAGCCGTGATTTTCGCCAGGGGGCTTGGGAGCAGTACTTC. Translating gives CASSRDFRQGAWEQYF.

The CDR3 loop reads CASGLGSKAGEQFF. The CDR3 nucleotides are TGTGCTAGTGGTTTGGGGTCGAAGGCAGGGGAGCAGTTCTTC. The rearrangement uses TRBV12-5 and TRBJ2-1, with D possibly matching TRBD1 (5 bases). Trimming removed 1 base from V and 10 bases from J, with 14 bases in between. CDR3 length equals 14 residues. The germline V gene encodes CDR1 LGHNT and CDR2 FRNRAP. The variable domain in full, with the rest retrieved from reference TRBV12-5 and TRBJ2-1, is DARVTQTPRHKVTEMGQEVTMRCQPILGHNTVFWYRQTMMQGLELLAYFRNRAPLDDSGMPKDRFSAEMPDATLATLKIQPSEPRDSAVYFCASGLGSKAGEQFFGPGTRLTVL.

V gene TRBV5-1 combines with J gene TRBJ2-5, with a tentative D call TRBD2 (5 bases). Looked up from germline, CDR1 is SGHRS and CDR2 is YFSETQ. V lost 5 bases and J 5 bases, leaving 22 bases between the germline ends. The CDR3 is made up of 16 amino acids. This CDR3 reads CASRRPGGTRRETQYF. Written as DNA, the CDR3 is TGCGCCAGCAGGCGGCCGGGCGGAACTAGACGGGAGACCCAGTACTTC.

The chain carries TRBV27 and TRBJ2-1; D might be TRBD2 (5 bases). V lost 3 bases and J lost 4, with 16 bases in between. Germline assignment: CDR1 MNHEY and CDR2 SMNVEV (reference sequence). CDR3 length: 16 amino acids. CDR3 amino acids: CASSFLPDWLYNEQFF. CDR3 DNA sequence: TGTGCCAGCAGTTTTTTGCCGGACTGGTTATACAATGAGCAGTTCTTC.

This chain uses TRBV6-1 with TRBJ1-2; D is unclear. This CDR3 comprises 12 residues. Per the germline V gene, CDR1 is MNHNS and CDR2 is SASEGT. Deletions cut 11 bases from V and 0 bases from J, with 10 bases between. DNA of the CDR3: TGTGCCGGGAGGCCTCCTAACTATGGCTACACCTTC. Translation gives CAGRPPNYGYTF.

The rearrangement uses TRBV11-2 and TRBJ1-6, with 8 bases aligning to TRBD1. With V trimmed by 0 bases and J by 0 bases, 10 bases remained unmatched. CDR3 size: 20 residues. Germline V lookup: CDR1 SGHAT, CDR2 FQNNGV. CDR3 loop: CASSLDYGTGESSYNSPLHF. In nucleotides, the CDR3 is TGTGCCAGCAGCTTAGATTATGGGACAGGCGAGAGCTCCTATAATTCACCCCTCCACTTT.

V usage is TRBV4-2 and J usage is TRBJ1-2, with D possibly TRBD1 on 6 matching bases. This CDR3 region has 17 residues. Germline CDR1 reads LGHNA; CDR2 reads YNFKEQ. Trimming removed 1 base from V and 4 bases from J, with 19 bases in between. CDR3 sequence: CASSQVGGGRAGYGYTF. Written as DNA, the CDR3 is TGTGCCAGCAGCCAAGTAGGGGGTGGCAGGGCGGGCTATGGCTACACCTTC.

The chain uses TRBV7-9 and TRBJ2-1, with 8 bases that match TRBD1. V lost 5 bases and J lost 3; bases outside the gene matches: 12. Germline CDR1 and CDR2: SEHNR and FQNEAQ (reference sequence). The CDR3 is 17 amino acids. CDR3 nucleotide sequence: TGTGCCAGCAGCCATCCGACCGGACAGGGAGGCTACAATGAGCAGTTCTTC. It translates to CASSHPTGQGGYNEQFF.

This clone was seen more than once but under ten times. For the CDR3, the DNA is TGTGCCAGCAGCTTAGAGGGACTAGCGGGGGGGCCGGGGAATGAGCAGTTCTTC. Translated, it gives CASSLEGLAGGPGNEQFF. The V gene is TRBV11-3, the J gene TRBJ2-1; TRBD2 agrees at 16 bases. The ends lost 0 bases at V and 7 bases at J; junction bases unmatched: 6. Per germline, CDR1 SGHNT and CDR2 YENEEA. CDR3 length equals 18 residues.

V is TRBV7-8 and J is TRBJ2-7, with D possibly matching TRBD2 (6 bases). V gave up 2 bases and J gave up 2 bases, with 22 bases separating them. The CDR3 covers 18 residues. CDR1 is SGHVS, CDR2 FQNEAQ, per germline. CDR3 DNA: TGTGCCAGCAGCTTACTTAGTTCCCAGGAGGGGTTGACCTACGAGCAGTACTTC. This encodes CASSLLSSQEGLTYEQYF. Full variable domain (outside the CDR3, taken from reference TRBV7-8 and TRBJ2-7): GAGVSQSPRYKVAKRGQDVALRCDPISGHVSLFWYQQALGQGPEFLTYFQNEAQLDKSGLPSDRFFAERPEGSVSTLKIQRTQQEDSAVYLCASSLLSSQEGLTYEQYFGPGTRLTVT.

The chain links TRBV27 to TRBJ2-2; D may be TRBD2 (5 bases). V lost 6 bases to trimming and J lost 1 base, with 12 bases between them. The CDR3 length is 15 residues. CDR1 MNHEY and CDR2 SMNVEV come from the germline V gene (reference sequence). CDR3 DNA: TGTGCCAGCAGCGGACTTCTCGGGAACACCGGGGAGCTGTTTTTT. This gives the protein CASSGLLGNTGELFF.

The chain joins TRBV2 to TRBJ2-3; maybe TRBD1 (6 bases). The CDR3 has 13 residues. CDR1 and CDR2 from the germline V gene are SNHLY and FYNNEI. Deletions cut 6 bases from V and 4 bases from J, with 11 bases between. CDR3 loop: CASRHRDPDTQYF. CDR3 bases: TGTGCCAGCAGGCACAGGGACCCAGATACGCAGTATTTT. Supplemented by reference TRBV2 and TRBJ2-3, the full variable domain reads EPEVTQTPSHQVTQMGQEVILRCVPISNHLYFYWYRQILGQKVEFLVSFYNNEISEKSEIFDDQFSVERPDGSNFTLKIRSTKLEDSAMYFCASRHRDPDTQYFGPGTRLTVL.

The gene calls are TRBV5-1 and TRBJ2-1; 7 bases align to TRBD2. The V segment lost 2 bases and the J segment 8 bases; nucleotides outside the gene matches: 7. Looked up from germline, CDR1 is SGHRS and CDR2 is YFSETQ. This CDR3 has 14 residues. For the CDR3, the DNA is TGCGCCAGCAGCTTAGTGGGAGGGCTGGATGAGCAGTTCTTC. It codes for CASSLVGGLDEQFF.

The CDR3 nucleotides are TGTGCCAGCAGTTTATCACCGGGTCTATATGGCTACACCTTC. Encoded protein: CASSLSPGLYGYTF. The V and J genes are TRBV27 and TRBJ1-2; unclear D gene. V dropped 0 bases and J dropped 5 bases, with 10 bases sitting between them. CDR1 and CDR2 (germline): MNHEY, SMNVEV (reference sequence). The CDR3 is 14 residues long.

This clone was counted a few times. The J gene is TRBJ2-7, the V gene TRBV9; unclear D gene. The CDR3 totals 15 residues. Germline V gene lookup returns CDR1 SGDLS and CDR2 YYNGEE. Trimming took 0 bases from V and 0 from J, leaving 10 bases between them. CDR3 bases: TGTGCCAGCAGCGTAGCAGCGCCCGCCTCCTACGAGCAGTACTTC. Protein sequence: CASSVAAPASYEQYF.

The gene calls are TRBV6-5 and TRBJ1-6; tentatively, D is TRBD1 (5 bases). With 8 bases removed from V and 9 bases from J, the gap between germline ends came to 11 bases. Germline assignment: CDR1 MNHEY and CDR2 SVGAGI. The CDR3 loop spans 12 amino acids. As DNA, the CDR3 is TGTGCCAGCGGCACAGGAGTTTCACCCCTCCACTTT. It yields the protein CASGTGVSPLHF.

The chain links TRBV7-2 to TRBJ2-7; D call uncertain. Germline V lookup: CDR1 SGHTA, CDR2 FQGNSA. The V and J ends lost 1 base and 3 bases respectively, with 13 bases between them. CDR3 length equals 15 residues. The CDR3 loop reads CASSLEVGPVYEQYF. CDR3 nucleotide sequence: TGTGCCAGCAGCTTAGAGGTGGGCCCGGTCTACGAGCAGTACTTC. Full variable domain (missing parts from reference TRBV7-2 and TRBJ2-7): GAGVSQSPSNKVTEKGKDVELRCDPISGHTALYWYRQSLGQGLEFLIYFQGNSAPDKSGLPSDRFSAERTGGSVSTLTIQRTQQEDSAVYLCASSLEVGPVYEQYFGPGTRLTVT.

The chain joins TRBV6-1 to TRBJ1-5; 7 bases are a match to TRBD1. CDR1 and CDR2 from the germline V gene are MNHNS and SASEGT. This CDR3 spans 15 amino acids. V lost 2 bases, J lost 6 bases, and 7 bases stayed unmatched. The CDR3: CASSEQTGVGQPQHF. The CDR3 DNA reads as TGTGCCAGCAGTGAACAAACAGGGGTGGGTCAGCCCCAGCATTTT.

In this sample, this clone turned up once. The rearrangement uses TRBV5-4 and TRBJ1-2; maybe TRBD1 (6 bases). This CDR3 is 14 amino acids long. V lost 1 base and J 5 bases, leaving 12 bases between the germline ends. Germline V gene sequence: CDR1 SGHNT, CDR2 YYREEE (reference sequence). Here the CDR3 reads CASSLKTGAYGYTF. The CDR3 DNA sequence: TGTGCCAGCAGCTTGAAGACAGGAGCTTATGGCTACACCTTC.

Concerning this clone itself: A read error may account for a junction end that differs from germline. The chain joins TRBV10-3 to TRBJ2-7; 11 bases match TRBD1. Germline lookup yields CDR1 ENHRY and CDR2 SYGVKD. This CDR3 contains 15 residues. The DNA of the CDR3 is TGTGCCATCAGTGATGTGGACAGGGGGCCTTACGAGCAGCACTTC. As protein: CAISDVDRGPYEQHF.

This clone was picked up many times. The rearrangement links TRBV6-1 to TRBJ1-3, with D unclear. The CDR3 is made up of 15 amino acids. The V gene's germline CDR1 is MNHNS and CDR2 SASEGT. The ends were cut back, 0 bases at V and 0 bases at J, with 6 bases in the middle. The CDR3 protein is CASSEAPVSGNTIYF. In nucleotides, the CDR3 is TGTGCCAGCAGTGAAGCGCCGGTCTCTGGAAACACCATATATTTT.

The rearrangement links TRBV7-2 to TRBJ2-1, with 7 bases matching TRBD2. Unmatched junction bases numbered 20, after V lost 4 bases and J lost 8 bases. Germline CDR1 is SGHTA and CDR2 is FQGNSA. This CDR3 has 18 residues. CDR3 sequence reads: CASSSPLGEGGRGDEQFF. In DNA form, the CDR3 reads TGTGCCAGCAGCTCACCCCTTGGGGAGGGCGGGAGAGGGGATGAGCAGTTCTTC. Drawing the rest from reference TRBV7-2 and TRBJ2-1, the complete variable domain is GAGVSQSPSNKVTEKGKDVELRCDPISGHTALYWYRQSLGQGLEFLIYFQGNSAPDKSGLPSDRFSAERTGGSVSTLTIQRTQQEDSAVYLCASSSPLGEGGRGDEQFFGPGTRLTVL.

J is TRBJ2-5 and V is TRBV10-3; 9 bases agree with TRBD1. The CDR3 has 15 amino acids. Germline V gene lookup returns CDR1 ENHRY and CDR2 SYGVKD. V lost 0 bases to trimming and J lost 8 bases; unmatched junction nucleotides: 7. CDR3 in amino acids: CAISESTPGQGTQYF. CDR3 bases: TGTGCCATCAGTGAGTCGACGCCGGGACAGGGAACCCAGTACTTC.